These T cell receptor beta chains were read from a single sample in a study of Graves' ophthalmopathy and Graves' hyperthyroidism. Each CDR3 protein is one row after TCRdb ran MiXCR on the multiplex PCR reads. The sample consists of hundreds of thousands of distinct CDR3 sequences, roughly 41% of them appearing once. Sequences were obtained from peripheral blood. All receptors derive from an adult man with Graves' ophthalmopathy. Both conserved end residues are part of each CDR3.

v_gene,CDR3aa
TRBV7-9,CASRSVWASEDYGYTF
TRBV9,CASSPPDKEVYGYTF
TRBV11-1,CASRPESTSGKYEQYF
TRBV5-1,CASSRVGQGGETQYF
TRBV25-1,CASSPGHMNTGELFF
TRBV29-1,CSVGRQGAEAFF
TRBV7-2,CASSLGQGELFF
TRBV24-1,CASSPKGDQPQHF
TRBV9,CASSTGLAGVDTQYF
TRBV7-9,CASSQGLDRGKTF
TRBV7-9,CASGTATF